This T cell receptor (beta chain) was captured by sequencing in a study of CD8 T cells in Susac syndrome. V gave up 7 bases and J gave up 8 bases, with 17 bases separating them. Germline CDR1 and CDR2: SGHVS and FQNEAQ. CDR3 length: 13 residues. This clonotype appeared once. RNA amounts of about 0.5 to 1 ug underwent reverse transcription with random hexamers. With immunoSEQ multiplex PCR, TCR beta CDR3 was amplified across 54 Vbeta and 13 Jbeta. TCRdb reprocessed the immunoSEQ multiplex PCR reads with MiXCR, giving one entry per CDR3 protein. Found here are about 190,000 distinct CDR3 sequences, approximately 95% of them singletons; the top ten hold roughly 0.096%.

This chain joins TRBV7-8 and TRBJ1-2; D gene unclear. Sequencing input: CD4+ T cells from PBMCs. The source of this sequence is a human donor in good health. The CDR3 reads CASINGVAGGYTF. The CDR3 DNA sequence: TGTGCCAGCATTAACGGGGTAGCCGGGGGCTACACCTTC.